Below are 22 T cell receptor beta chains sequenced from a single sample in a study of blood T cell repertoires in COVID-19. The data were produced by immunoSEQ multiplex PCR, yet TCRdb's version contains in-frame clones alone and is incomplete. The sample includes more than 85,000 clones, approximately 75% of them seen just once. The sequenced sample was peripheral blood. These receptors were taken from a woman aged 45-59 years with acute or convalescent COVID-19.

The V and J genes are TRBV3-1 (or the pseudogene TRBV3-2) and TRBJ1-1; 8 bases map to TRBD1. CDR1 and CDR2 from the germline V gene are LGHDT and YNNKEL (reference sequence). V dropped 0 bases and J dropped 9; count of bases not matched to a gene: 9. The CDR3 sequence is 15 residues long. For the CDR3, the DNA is TGTGCCAGCAGCCAAGATGGAAGGACAGGGTTTAAAGCTTTCTTT. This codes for CASSQDGRTGFKAFF.

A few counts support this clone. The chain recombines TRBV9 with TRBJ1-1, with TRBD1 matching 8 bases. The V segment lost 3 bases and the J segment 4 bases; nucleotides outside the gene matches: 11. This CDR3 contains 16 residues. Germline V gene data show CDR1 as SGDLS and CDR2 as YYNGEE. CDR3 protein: CASSDDRGYLGTEAFF. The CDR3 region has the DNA TGTGCCAGCAGCGACGACAGGGGATACCTTGGCACTGAAGCTTTCTTT.

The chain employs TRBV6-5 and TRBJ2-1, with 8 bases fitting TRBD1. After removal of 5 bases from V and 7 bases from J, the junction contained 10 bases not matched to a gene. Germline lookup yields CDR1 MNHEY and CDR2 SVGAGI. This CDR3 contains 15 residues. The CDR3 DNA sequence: TGTGCCAGCAGTCCCACCGGGACAGGCGGGAATGAGCAGTTCTTC. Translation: CASSPTGTGGNEQFF.

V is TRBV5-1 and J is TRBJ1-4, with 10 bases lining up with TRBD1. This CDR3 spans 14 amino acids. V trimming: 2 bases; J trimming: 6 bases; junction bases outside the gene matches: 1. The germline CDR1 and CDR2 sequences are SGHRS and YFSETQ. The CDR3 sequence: CASSFGTGDEKLFF. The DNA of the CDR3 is TGCGCCAGCAGCTTCGGGACAGGGGATGAAAAACTGTTTTTT.

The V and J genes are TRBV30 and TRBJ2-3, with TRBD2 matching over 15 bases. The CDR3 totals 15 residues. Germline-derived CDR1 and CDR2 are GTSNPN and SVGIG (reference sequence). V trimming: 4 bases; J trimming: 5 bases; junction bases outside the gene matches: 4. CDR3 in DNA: TGTGCCTGGACCCGGACTAGCGGGGGGGTAGATACGCAGTATTTT. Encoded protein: CAWTRTSGGVDTQYF.

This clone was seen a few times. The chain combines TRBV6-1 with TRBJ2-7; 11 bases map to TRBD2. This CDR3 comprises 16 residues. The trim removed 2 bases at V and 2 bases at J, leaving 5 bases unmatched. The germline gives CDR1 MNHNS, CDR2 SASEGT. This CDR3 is CASSERLAGGPYEQYF. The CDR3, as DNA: TGTGCCAGCAGTGAACGCCTAGCGGGGGGCCCCTACGAGCAGTACTTC.

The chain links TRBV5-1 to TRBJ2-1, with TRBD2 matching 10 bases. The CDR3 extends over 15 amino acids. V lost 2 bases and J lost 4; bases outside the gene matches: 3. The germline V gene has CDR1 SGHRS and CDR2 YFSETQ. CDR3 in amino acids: CASSFSSGSYNEQFF. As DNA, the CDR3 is TGCGCCAGCAGCTTTTCTAGCGGGAGTTACAATGAGCAGTTCTTC.

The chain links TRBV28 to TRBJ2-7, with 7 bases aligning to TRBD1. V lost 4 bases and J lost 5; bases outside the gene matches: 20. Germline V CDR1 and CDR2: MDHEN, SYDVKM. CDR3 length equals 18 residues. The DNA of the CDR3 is TGTGCCAGCAGTTCCATACCTGACATACAGGGGATCGGGGACGAGCAGTACTTC. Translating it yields CASSSIPDIQGIGDEQYF.

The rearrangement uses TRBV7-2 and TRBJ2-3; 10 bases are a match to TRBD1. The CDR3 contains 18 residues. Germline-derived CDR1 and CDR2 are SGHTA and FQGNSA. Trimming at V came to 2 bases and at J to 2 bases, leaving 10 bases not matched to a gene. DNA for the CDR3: TGTGCCAGCAGCTTAAAGGACAGGGGGTTGGGAATCACAGATACGCAGTATTTT. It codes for CASSLKDRGLGITDTQYF.

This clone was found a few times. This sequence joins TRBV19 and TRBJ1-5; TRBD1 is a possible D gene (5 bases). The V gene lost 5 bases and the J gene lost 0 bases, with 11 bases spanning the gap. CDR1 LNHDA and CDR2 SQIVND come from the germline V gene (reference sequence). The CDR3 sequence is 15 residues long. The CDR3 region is CASSRTRPSNQPQHF. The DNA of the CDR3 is TGTGCCAGTAGTCGGACACGGCCTAGCAATCAGCCCCAGCATTTT. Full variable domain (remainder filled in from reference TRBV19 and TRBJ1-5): DGGITQSPKYLFRKEGQNVTLSCEQNLNHDAMYWYRQDPGQGLRLIYYSQIVNDFQKGDIAEGYSVSREKKESFPLTVTSAQKNPTAFYLCASSRTRPSNQPQHFGDGTRLSIL.

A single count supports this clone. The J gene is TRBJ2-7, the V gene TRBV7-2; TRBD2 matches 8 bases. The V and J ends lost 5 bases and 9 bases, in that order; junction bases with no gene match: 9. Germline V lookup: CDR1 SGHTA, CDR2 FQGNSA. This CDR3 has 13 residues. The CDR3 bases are TGTGCCAGCAGCCAGCGGGGGTCCGGCCGGCAGTACTTC. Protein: CASSQRGSGRQYF.

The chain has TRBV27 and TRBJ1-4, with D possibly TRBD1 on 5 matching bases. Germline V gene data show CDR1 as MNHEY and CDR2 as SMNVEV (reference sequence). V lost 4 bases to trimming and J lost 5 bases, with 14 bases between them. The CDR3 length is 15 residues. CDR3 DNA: TGTGCCAGCAGTTCCCGGGGGAGGGGCAATGAAAAACTGTTTTTT. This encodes CASSSRGRGNEKLFF.

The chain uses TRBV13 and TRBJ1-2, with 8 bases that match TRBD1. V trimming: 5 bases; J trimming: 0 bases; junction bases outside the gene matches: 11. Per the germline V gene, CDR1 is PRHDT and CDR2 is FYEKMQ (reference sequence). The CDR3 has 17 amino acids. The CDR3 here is CASSLLYRGGTNYGYTF. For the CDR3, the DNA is TGTGCCAGCAGCCTCCTGTACAGGGGGGGAACTAACTATGGCTACACCTTC. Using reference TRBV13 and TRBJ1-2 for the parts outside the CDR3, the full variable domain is AAGVIQSPRHLIKEKRETATLKCYPIPRHDTVYWYQQGPGQDPQFLISFYEKMQSDKGSIPDRFSAQQFSDYHSELNMSSLELGDSALYFCASSLLYRGGTNYGYTFGSGTRLTVV.

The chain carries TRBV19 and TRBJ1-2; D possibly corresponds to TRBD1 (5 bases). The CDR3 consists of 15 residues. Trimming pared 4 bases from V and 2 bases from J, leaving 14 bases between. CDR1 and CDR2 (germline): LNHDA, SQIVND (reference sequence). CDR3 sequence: CASSTDRRGNYGYTF. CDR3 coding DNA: TGTGCCAGTAGTACTGACAGAAGGGGAAACTATGGCTACACCTTC. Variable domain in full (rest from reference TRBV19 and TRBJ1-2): DGGITQSPKYLFRKEGQNVTLSCEQNLNHDAMYWYRQDPGQGLRLIYYSQIVNDFQKGDIAEGYSVSREKKESFPLTVTSAQKNPTAFYLCASSTDRRGNYGYTFGSGTRLTVV.

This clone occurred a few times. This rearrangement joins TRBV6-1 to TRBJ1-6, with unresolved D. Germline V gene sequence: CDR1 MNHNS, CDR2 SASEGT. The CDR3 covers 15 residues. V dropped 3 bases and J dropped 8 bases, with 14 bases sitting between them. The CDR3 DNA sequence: TGTGCCAGCAGTGATATCAACACTAGGGATTCACCCCTCCACTTT. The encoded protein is CASSDINTRDSPLHF.

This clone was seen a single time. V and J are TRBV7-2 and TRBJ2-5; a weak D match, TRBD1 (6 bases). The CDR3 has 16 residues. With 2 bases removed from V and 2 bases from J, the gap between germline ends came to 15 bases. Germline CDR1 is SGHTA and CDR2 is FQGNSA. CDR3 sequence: CASSLSQGHGQETQYF. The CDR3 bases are TGTGCCAGCAGCTTAAGTCAGGGGCACGGTCAAGAGACCCAGTACTTC.

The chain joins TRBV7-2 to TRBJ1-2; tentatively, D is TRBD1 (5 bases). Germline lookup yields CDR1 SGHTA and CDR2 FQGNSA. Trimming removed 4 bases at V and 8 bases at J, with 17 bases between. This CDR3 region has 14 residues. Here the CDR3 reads CASSSSLAGTGYTF. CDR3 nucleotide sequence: TGTGCCAGCAGCTCAAGTTTGGCGGGGACCGGCTACACCTTC.

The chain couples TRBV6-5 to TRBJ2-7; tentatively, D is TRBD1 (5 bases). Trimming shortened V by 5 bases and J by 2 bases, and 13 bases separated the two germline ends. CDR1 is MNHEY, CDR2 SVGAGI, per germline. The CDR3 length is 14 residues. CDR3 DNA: TGTGCCAGCAGTACACAGGTTCCAACCTACGAGCAGTACTTC. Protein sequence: CASSTQVPTYEQYF.

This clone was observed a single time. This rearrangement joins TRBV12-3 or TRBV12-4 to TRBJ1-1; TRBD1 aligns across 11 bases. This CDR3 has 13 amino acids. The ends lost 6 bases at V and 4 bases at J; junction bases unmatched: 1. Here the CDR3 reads CASRGQGGTEAFF. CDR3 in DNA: TGTGCCAGCAGGGGACAGGGGGGCACTGAAGCTTTCTTT.

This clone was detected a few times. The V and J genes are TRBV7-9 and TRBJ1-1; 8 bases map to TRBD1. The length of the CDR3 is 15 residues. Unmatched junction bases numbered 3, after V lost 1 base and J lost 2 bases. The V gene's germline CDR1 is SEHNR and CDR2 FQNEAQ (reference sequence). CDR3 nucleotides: TGTGCCAGCAGCTTAGTGGCAGGGGGCAACACTGAAGCTTTCTTT. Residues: CASSLVAGGNTEAFF.

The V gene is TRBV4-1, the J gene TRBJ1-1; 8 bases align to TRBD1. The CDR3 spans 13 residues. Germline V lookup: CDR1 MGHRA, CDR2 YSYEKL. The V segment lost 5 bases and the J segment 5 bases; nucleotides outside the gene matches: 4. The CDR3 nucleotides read TGCGCCAGCAGCGACAGGGGATATACTGAAGCTTTCTTT. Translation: CASSDRGYTEAFF.

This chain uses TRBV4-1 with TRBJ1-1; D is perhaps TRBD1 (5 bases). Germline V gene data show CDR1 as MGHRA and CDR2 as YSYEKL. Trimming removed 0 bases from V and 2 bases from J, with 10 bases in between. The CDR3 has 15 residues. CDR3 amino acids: CASSQEGLYNTEAFF. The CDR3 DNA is TGCGCCAGCAGCCAAGAGGGGCTTTATAACACTGAAGCTTTCTTT.